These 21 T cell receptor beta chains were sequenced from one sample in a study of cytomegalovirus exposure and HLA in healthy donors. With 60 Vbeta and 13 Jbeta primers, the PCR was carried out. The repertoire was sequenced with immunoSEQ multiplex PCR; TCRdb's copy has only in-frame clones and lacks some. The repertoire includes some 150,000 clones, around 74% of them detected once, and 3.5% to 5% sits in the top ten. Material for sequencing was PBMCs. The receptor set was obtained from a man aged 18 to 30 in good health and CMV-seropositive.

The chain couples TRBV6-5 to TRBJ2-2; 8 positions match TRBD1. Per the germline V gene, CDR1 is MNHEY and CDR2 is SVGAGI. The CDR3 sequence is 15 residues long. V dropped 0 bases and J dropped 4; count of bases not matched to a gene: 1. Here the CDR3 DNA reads TGTGCCAGCAGTTACTCCACAGGGGGCACCGGGGAGCTGTTTTTT. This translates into CASSYSTGGTGELFF.

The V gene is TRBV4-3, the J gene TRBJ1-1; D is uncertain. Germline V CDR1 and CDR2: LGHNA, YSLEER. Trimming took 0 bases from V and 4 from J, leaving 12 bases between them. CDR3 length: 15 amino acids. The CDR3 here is CASSQDVGGGTEAFF. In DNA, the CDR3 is TGCGCCAGCAGCCAAGATGTCGGAGGAGGCACTGAAGCTTTCTTT.

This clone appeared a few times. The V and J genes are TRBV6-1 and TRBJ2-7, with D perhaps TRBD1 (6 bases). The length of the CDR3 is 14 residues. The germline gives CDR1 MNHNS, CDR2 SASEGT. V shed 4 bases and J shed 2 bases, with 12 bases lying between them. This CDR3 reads CASSGGDKTYEQYF. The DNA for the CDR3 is TGTGCCAGCAGTGGTGGGGACAAGACCTACGAGCAGTACTTC.

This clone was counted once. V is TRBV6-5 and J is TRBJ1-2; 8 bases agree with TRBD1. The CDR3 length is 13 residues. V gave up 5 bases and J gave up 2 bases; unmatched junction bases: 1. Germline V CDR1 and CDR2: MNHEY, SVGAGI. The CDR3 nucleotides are TGTGCCAGCAGTCGACAGGGGAACTATGGCTACACCTTC. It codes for CASSRQGNYGYTF.

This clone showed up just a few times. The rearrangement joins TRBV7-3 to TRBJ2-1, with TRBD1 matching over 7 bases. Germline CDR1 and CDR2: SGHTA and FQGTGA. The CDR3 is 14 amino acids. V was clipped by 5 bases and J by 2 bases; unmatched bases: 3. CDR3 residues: CASSPQGAYNEQFF. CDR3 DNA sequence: TGTGCCAGCAGCCCGCAGGGGGCCTACAATGAGCAGTTCTTC.

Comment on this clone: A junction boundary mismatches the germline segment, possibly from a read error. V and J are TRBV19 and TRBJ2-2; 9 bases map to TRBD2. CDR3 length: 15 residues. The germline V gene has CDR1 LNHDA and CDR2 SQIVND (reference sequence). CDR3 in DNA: TGTGCCAGTAGCATAGCGGGAGTGAAAACCGGGGAGCTGTTTTTT. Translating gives CASSIAGVKTGELFF.

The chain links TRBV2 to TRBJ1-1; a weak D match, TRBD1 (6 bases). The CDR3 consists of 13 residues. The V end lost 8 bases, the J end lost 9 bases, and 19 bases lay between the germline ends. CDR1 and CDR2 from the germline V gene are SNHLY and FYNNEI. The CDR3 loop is CASLRGAGVKAFF. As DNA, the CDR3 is TGTGCCAGCCTCCGGGGGGCCGGAGTAAAAGCTTTCTTT.

The CDR3 is CASSTDRDGYTF. In DNA form, the CDR3 reads TGTGCCAGTAGTACCGACAGGGACGGCTACACCTTC. The chain is built from TRBV19 and TRBJ1-2, with 7 positions matching TRBD1. Germline CDR1 is LNHDA and CDR2 is SQIVND (reference sequence). The CDR3 covers 12 residues. V was pared by 4 bases and J by 8 bases, with 4 bases of the junction left unmatched.

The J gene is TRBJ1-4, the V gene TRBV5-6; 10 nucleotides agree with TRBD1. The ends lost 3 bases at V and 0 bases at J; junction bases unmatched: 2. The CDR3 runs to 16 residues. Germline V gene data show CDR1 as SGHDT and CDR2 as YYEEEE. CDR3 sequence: CASSWDRGATNEKLFF. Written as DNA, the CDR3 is TGTGCCAGCAGCTGGGACAGGGGTGCAACTAATGAAAAACTGTTTTTT.

Written as DNA, the CDR3 is TGTGCCAGCTCACCACCCCCTAGCGGGAGGGCCATTACCTACGAGCAGTACTTC. The encoded protein is CASSPPPSGRAITYEQYF. The chain combines TRBV18 with TRBJ2-7; 12 bases map to TRBD2. From germline, CDR1 is KGHSH and CDR2 LQKENI. V was clipped by 0 bases and J by 2 bases; unmatched bases: 8. CDR3 size: 18 residues.

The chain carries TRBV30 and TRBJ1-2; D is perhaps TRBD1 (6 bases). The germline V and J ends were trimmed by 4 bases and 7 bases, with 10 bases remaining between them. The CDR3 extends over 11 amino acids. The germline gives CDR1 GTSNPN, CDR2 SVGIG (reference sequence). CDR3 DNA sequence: TGTGCCTGGACGAGGGGGACTGGCTACACCTTC. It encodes CAWTRGTGYTF.

The chain's CDR3 is CASSTETGGLLSNQPQHF. DNA of the CDR3: TGTGCCAGTAGTACGGAGACAGGGGGCCTATTAAGCAATCAGCCCCAGCATTTT. The J gene is TRBJ1-5, the V gene TRBV19; 10 bases are shared with TRBD1. Germline assignment: CDR1 LNHDA and CDR2 SQIVND (reference sequence). The CDR3 is 18 amino acids. The ends lost 4 bases at V and 1 base at J; junction bases unmatched: 10.

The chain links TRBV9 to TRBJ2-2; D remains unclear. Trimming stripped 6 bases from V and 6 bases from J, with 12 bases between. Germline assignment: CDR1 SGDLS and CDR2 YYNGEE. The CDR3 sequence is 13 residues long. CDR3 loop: CASTLQVPGELFF. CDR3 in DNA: TGTGCCAGCACCCTCCAGGTCCCCGGGGAGCTGTTTTTT.

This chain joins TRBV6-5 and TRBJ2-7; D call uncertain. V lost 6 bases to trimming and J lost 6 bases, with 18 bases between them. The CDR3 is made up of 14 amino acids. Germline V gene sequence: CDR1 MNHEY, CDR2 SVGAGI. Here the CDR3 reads CASRRQTRLIEQYF. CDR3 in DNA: TGTGCCAGCAGGCGTCAGACGCGACTTATCGAGCAGTACTTC.

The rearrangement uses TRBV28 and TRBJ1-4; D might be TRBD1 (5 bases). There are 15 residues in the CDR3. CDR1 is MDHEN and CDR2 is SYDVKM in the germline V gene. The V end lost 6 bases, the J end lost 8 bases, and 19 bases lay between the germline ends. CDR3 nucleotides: TGTGCCAGCAGAAGCCGGAACAGGCCGCCCGAAAAACTGTTTTTT. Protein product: CASRSRNRPPEKLFF.

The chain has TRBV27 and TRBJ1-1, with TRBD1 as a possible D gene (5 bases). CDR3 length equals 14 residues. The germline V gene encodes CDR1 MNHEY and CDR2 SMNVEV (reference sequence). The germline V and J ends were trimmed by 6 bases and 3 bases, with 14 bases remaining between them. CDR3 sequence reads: CASSRGGVYTEAFF. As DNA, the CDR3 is TGTGCCAGCAGCCGGGGCGGGGTATACACTGAAGCTTTCTTT.

The CDR3 coding sequence is TGTGCCAGCAGCCTTGACAGGGCAGAGACCCAGTACTTC. Protein product: CASSLDRAETQYF. The rearrangement uses TRBV13 and TRBJ2-5; 7 positions match TRBD1. This CDR3 has 13 residues. Germline-derived CDR1 and CDR2 are PRHDT and FYEKMQ (reference sequence). Trimming removed 5 bases from V and 4 bases from J; junction bases left unmatched: 4.

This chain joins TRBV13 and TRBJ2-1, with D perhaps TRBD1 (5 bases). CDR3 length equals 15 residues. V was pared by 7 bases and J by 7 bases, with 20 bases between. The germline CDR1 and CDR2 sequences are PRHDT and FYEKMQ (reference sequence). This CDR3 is CASTSSAGNKNEQFF. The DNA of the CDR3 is TGTGCCAGCACTTCCTCGGCAGGGAATAAGAATGAGCAGTTCTTC.

The CDR3 is CASSPSGGSYEQYF. Written as DNA, the CDR3 is TGCGCCAGCAGCCCTTCCGGGGGCTCCTACGAGCAGTACTTC. The V and J genes are TRBV5-1 and TRBJ2-7; maybe TRBD2 (6 bases). Germline V gene data show CDR1 as SGHRS and CDR2 as YFSETQ. Trimming cost V 4 bases and J 0 bases, with 11 bases left between them. The CDR3 consists of 14 residues.

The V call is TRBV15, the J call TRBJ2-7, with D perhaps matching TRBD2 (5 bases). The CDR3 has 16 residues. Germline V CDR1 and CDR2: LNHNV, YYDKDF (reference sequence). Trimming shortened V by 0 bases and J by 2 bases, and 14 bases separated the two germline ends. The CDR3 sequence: CATSRDRAGFAYEQYF. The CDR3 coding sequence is TGTGCCACCAGCAGAGATAGGGCGGGTTTTGCCTACGAGCAGTACTTC.

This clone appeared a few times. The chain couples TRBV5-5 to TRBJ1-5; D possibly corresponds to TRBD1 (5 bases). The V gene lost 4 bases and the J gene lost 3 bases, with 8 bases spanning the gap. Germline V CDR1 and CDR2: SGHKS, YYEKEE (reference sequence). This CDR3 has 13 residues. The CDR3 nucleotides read TGTGCCAGCAGCCCGGACACCAATCAGCCCCAGCATTTT. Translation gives CASSPDTNQPQHF.